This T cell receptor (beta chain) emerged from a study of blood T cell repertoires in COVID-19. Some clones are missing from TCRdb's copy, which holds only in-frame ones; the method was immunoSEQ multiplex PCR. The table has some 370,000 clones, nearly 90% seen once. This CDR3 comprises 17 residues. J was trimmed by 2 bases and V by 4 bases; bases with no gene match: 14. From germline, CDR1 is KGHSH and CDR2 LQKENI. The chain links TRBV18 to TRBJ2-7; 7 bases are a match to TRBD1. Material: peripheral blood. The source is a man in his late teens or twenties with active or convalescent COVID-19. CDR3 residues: CASSRAYRGQSPYEQYF. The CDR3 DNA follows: TGTGCCAGCTCACGGGCCTACAGGGGACAATCCCCCTACGAGCAGTACTTC.